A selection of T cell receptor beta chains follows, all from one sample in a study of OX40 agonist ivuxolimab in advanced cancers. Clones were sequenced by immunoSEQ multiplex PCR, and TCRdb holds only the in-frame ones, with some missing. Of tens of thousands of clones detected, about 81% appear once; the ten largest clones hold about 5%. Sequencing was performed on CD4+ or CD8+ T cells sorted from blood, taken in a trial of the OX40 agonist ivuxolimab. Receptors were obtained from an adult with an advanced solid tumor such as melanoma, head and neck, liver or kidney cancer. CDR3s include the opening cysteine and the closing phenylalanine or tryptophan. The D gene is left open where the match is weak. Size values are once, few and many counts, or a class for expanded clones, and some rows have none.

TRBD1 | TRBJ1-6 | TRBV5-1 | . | CASSTGQLNSPLHF | TGCGCCAGCAGCACGGGACAGCTTAATTCACCCCTCCACTTT
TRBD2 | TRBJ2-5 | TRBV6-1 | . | CASSGLAGDQETQYF | TGTGCCAGCAGTGGACTAGCGGGGGACCAAGAGACCCAGTACTTC
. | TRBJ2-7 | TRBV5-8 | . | CASSVDPEIREQYF | TGTGCCAGCAGCGTGGACCCGGAGATCCGCGAGCAGTACTTC
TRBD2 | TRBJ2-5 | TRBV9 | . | CASSDPLRTSGGAARETQYF | TGTGCCAGCAGCGACCCTCTAAGGACTAGCGGGGGGGCCGCTCGGGAGACCCAGTACTTC
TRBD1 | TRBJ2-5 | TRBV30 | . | CAWNRGRQETQYF | TGTGCCTGGAACAGGGGGCGCCAAGAGACCCAGTACTTC
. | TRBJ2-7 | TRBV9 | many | CASSVTSELGEQYF | TGTGCCAGCAGCGTAACCTCAGAGTTAGGCGAGCAGTACTTC
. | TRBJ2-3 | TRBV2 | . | CASSEPGGLGTDTQYF | TGTGCCAGCAGTGAACCGGGCGGGTTGGGCACAGATACGCAGTATTTT
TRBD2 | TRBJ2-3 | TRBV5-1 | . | CASSLLAGVTTDTQYF | TGCGCCAGCAGCTTACTAGCGGGGGTTACCACAGATACGCAGTATTTT
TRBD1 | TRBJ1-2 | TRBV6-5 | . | CASNSQGGGNYGYTF | TGTGCCAGCAACTCCCAGGGGGGCGGTAACTATGGCTACACCTTC
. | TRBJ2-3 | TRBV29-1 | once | CSVGGSSTDTQYF | TGCAGCGTTGGTGGCTCAAGCACAGATACGCAGTATTTT
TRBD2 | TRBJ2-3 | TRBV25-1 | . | CASSESSGWYVNTQYF | TGTGCCAGCAGTGAGTCTAGCGGGTGGTATGTGAATACGCAGTATTTT
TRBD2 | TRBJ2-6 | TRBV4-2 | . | CASSQETGTSGSNVLTF | TGTGCCAGCAGCCAAGAAACCGGGACTAGCGGGAGCAACGTCCTGACTTTC
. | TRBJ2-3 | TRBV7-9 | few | CASSPPFRVSTDTQYF | TGTGCCAGCAGCCCCCCGTTCCGGGTAAGCACAGATACGCAGTATTTT
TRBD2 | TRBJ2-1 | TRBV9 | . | CASSPRAGGNSNEQFF | TGTGCCAGCAGCCCCCGAGCGGGGGGCAATTCCAATGAGCAGTTCTTC
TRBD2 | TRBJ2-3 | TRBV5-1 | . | CASSMTSGSADTQYF | TGCGCCAGCAGCATGACTAGCGGGAGCGCAGATACGCAGTATTTT
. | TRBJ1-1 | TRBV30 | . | CAWTRQDSTRAFF | TGTGCCTGGACAAGACAGGACTCCACCCGAGCTTTCTTT
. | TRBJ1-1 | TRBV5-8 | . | CASSLHRGVAFF | TGTGCCAGCAGCTTACACCGGGGAGTGGCTTTCTTT
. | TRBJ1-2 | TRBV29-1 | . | CSVGGQALGGYTF | TGCAGCGTTGGAGGCCAAGCCCTCGGTGGCTACACCTTC
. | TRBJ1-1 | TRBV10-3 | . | CATEGGPMNTEAFF | TGTGCCACTGAGGGGGGACCGATGAACACTGAAGCTTTCTTT
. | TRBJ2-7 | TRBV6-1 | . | CASSVGGVIYEQYF | TGTGCCAGCAGTGTGGGCGGGGTAATCTACGAGCAGTACTTC
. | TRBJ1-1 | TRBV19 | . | CASSVGHPNTEAFF | TGTGCCAGTAGTGTCGGACATCCGAACACTGAAGCTTTCTTT
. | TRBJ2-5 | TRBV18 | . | CASSPRVGQGETQYF | TGTGCCAGCTCACCAAGGGTAGGGCAGGGAGAGACCCAGTACTTC
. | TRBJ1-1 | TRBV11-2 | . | CASSWDGNTEAFF | TGTGCCAGCAGCTGGGACGGGAACACTGAAGCTTTCTTT
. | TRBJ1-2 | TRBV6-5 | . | CATPDTYGYTF | TGTGCCACCCCGGACACATATGGCTACACCTTC
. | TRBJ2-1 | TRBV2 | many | CASSEEGFYNEQFF | TGTGCCAGCAGTGAGGAGGGGTTCTACAATGAGCAGTTCTTC
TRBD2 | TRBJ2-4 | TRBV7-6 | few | CASSLTTSGKQNIQYF | TGTGCCAGCAGCCTAACGACTAGCGGAAAGCAAAACATTCAGTACTTC
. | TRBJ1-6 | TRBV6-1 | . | CASSEVVRGNSPLHF | TGTGCCAGCAGTGAAGTCGTCAGGGGAAATTCACCCCTCCACTTT
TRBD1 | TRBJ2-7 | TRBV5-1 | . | CASSRDRAYEQYF | TGCGCCAGCAGTCGTGACAGGGCCTACGAGCAGTACTTC
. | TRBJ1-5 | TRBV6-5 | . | CASSYTQGNQPQHF | TGTGCCAGCAGTTACACCCAGGGGAATCAGCCCCAGCATTTT
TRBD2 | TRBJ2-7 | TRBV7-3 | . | CASSLIAGAYEQYF | TGTGCCAGCAGCTTAATAGCGGGGGCCTACGAGCAGTACTTC
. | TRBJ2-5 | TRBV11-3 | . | CASSLGDIMEETQYF | TGTGCCAGCAGCTTGGGAGATATCATGGAGGAGACCCAGTACTTC
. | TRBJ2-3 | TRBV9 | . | CASSPRSGSTDTQYF | TGTGCCAGCAGCCCCCGGTCCGGCTCCACAGATACGCAGTATTTT
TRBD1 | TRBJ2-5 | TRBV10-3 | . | CAISESWGQGQETQYF | TGTGCCATCAGTGAGTCGTGGGGACAGGGTCAAGAGACCCAGTACTTC
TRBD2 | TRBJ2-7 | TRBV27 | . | CASRPGSGGAYEQYF | TGTGCCAGCAGGCCAGGGTCCGGGGGGGCCTACGAGCAGTACTTC
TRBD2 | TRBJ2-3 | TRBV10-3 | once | CAISRGGATSTDTQYF | TGTGCCATCAGTCGCGGGGGGGCGACTAGCACAGATACGCAGTATTTT
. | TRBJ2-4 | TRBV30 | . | CAWSADWHIQYF | TGTGCCTGGAGCGCGGACTGGCACATTCAGTACTTC
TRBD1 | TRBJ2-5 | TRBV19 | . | CASNQGQGSRETQYF | TGTGCCAGTAACCAGGGACAGGGGTCGAGGGAGACCCAGTACTTC
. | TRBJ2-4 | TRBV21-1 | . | CASSKLPGNIQYF | TGTGCCAGCAGCAAGCTACCAGGAAACATTCAGTACTTC
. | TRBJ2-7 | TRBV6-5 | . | CASSYSGNGGSYEQYF | TGTGCCAGCAGTTACTCCGGCAACGGGGGATCCTACGAGCAGTACTTC
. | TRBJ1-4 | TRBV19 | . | CASSKRPVSVANEKLFF | TGTGCCAGTAGTAAGAGACCGGTCTCTGTGGCGAATGAAAAACTGTTTTTT
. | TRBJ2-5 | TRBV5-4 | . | CASSLGGQETQYF | TGTGCCAGCAGCTTGGGAGGGCAAGAGACCCAGTACTTC
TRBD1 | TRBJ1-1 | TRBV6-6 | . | CASSQQTGKYTEAFF | TGTGCCAGCAGCCAACAGACAGGGAAGTACACTGAAGCTTTCTTT